The entry below describes one TCR beta chain. Its specificity is not known. Amplification of TCR beta CDR3 regions was performed using RNA transcripts as template. In the first-round RT-PCR of the TCR CDR3, the HTBI primer set was used. In TCRdb, the multiplex PCR reads were re-called with MiXCR into one record per CDR3 protein. The profile shows fewer than 650,000 distinct CDR3 sequences, around 13% of them singletons. Patients aged 18 to 65 with hyperthyroidism were newly diagnosed, with duration under 2 months. This entry comes from a study of T cells in Graves' hyperthyroidism and ophthalmopathy. Looked up from germline, CDR1 is SGHRS and CDR2 is YFSETQ. With 7 bases removed from V and 9 bases from J, the gap between germline ends came to 29 bases. The CDR3 length is 17 residues. General study findings and limits: Blood held most thyroid clonotypes expanded above 0.001 frequency.

This chain uses TRBV5-1 with TRBJ2-1; D may be TRBD1 or TRBD2 (5 bases each). The sequence was obtained from a woman aged 40 to 50 with Graves' hyperthyroidism. The sequenced sample was blood. The chain's CDR3 is CASAPGRVGVGQGEQFF. The CDR3, as DNA: TGCGCCAGCGCTCCGGGACGCGTCGGCGTGGGCCAGGGTGAGCAGTTCTTC. Together with reference TRBV5-1 and TRBJ2-1, the CDR3 gives the full variable domain: KAGVTQTPRYLIKTRGQQVTLSCSPISGHRSVSWYQQTPGQGLQFLFEYFSETQRNKGNFPGRFSGRQFSNSRSEMNVSTLELGDSALYLCASAPGRVGVGQGEQFFGPGTRLTVL.